The text below deals with one T cell receptor (beta chain). Its antigen is unknown. Trimming took 3 bases from V and 0 from J, leaving 13 bases between them. CDR3 length: 16 residues. The germline CDR1 and CDR2 sequences are SGDLS and YYNGEE. cDNA reverse transcribed from extracted RNA served as the sequencing template. The data were produced by immunoSEQ multiplex PCR, yet TCRdb's version contains in-frame clones alone and is incomplete. The data show about 120,000 clones, with about 50% seen just once and around 0.46% held by the top ten. The data stem from a study of CD8+ T cells in alopecia areata. Overall study context: Treated patients were given 5 to 10 mg oral tofacitinib twice daily.

Sample treatment: oral pan-JAK inhibitor, 5-10 mg twice daily. Findings and limits, study-wide: Since there was just one nonresponder, nobody can yet say how baseline CD8+ expansion ties to response. Elevated clonality characterized lesional scalp relative to normal scalp, particularly in alopecia totalis/universalis.

V and J are TRBV9 and TRBJ2-1, with D possibly called TRBD1 or TRBD2 (5 bases each). The clonotype originates from a human donor with alopecia areata. Sample: CD4+ T cells sorted from blood, taken at week 4, from a patient treated with tofacitinib. The CDR3 sequence: CASSAGPGSSYNEQFF. The CDR3, as DNA: TGTGCCAGCAGCGCGGGGCCGGGGAGCTCCTACAATGAGCAGTTCTTC.